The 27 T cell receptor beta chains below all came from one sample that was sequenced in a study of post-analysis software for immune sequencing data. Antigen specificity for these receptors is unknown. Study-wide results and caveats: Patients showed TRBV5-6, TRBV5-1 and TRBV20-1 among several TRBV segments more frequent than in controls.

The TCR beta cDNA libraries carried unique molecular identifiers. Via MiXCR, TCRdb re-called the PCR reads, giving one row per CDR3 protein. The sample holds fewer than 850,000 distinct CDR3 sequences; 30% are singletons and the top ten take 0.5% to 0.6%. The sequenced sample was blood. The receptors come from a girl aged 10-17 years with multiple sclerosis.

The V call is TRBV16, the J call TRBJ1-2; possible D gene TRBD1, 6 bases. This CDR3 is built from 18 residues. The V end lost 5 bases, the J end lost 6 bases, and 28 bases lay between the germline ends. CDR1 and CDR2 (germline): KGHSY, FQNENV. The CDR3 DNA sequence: TGTGCCAGCAGCGGGGCCTTAACAGGGCGGCAATCATCTCATGGCTACACCTTC. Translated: CASSGALTGRQSSHGYTF.

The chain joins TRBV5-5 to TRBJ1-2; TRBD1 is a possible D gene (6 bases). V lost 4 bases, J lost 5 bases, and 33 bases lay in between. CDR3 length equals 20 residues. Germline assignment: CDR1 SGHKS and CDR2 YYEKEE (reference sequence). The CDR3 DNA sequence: TGTGCCAGCAGCCGGTTTTCCCCCTCCGGCCGACAGGCCCCATCTTATGGCTACACCTTC. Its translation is CASSRFSPSGRQAPSYGYTF.

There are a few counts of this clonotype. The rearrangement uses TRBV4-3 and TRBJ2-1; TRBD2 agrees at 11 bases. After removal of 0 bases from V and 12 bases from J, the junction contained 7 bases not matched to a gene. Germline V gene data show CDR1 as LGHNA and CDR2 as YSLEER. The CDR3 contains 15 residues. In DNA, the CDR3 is TGCGCCAGCAGCCAAGATGTGGTAACTAGCGGGGGGCAGTTCTTC. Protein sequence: CASSQDVVTSGGQFF.

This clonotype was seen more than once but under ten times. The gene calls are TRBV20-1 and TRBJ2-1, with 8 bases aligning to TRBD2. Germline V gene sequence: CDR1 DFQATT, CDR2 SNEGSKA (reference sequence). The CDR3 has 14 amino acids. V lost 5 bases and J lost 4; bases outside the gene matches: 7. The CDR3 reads CSAQAGVLYNEQFF. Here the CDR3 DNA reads TGCAGTGCTCAAGCGGGAGTATTGTACAATGAGCAGTTCTTC.

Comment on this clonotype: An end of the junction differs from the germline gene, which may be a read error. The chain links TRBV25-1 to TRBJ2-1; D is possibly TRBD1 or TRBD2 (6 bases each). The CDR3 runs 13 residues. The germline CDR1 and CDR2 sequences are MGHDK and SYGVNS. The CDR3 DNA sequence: TGTGCCAGCACCAGGGGCGTTCGGGAGACCCAGTTCTTT. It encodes CASTRGVRETQFF.

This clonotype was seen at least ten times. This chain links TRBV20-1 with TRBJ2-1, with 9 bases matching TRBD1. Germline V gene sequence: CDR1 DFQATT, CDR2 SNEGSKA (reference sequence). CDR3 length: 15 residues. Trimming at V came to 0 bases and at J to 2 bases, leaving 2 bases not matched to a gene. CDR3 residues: CSARDRDRAYNEQFF. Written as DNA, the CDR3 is TGCAGTGCTAGAGACCGGGACAGGGCCTACAATGAGCAGTTCTTC.

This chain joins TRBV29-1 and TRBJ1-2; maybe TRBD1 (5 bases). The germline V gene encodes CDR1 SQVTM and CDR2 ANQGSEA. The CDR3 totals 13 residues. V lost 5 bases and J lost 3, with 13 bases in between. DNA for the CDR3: TGCAGCGTTTCGACAGTCATCGACTATGGCTACACCTTC. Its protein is CSVSTVIDYGYTF.

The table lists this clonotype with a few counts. The CDR3 region has the DNA TGTGCCAGTGGGAGGTCCTATAATGAAAAACTGTTTTTT. Translating it yields CASGRSYNEKLFF. The gene calls are TRBV12-3 or TRBV12-4 and TRBJ1-4; D is uncertain. V was pared by 9 bases and J by 4 bases, with 12 bases between. CDR3 length equals 13 residues.

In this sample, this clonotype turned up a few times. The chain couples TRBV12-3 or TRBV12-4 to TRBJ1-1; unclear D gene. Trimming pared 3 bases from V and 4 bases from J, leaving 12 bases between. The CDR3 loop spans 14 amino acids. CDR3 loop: CASSFGVWGTEAFF. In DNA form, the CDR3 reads TGTGCCAGCAGTTTCGGGGTATGGGGCACTGAAGCTTTCTTT.

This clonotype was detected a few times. This CDR3 reads CASSSPGQGAGGYTF. For the CDR3, the DNA is TGCGCCAGCAGCTCCCCGGGACAGGGGGCCGGAGGCTACACCTTC. The chain links TRBV5-1 to TRBJ1-2; 12 bases fit TRBD1. The trim removed 3 bases at V and 8 bases at J, leaving 8 bases unmatched. This CDR3 has 15 residues. Germline values: CDR1 SGHRS, CDR2 YFSETQ.

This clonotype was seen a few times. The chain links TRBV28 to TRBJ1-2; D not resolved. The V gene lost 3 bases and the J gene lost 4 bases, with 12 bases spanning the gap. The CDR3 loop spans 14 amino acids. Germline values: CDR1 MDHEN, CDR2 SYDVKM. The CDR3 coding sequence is TGTGCCAGCAGTTTCGTGAGCAGATCCTATGGCTACACCTTC. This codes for CASSFVSRSYGYTF.

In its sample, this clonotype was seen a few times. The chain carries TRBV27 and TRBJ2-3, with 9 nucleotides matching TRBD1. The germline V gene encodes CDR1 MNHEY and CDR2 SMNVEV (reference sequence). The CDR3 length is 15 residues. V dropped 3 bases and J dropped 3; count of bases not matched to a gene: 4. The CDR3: CASSFEGQGTDTQYF. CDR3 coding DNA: TGTGCCAGCAGTTTTGAGGGACAGGGTACAGATACGCAGTATTTT.

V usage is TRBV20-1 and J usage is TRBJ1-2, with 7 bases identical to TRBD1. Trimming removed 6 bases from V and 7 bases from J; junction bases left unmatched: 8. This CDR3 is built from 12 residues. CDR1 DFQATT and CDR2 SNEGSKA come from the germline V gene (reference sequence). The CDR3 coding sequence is TGCAGTGCGAAAACAGGGGAGGGTGGCTACACCTTC. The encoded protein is CSAKTGEGGYTF.

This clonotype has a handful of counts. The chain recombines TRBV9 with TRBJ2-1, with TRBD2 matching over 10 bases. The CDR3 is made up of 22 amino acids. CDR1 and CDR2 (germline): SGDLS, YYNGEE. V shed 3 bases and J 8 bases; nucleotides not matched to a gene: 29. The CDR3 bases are TGTGCCAGCAGCGCACAGGACAGGACACCGCGGCCCTTAGCGGGAGGCTTGGATGAGCAGTTCTTC. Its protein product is CASSAQDRTPRPLAGGLDEQFF.

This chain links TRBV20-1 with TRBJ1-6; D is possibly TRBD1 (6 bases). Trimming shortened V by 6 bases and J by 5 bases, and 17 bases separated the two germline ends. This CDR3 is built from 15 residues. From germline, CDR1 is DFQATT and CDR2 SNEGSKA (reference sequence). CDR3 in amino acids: CSAITRRGDNSPLHF. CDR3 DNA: TGCAGTGCAATAACACGGAGGGGGGATAATTCACCCCTCCACTTT.

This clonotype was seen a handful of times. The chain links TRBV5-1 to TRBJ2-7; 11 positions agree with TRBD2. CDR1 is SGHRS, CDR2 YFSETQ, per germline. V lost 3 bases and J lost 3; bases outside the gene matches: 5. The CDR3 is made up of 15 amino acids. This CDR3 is CASSSGTSGYYEQYF. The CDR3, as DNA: TGCGCCAGCAGCTCCGGGACTAGCGGATACTACGAGCAGTACTTC. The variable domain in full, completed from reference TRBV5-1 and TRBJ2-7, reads KAGVTQTPRYLIKTRGQQVTLSCSPISGHRSVSWYQQTPGQGLQFLFEYFSETQRNKGNFPGRFSGRQFSNSRSEMNVSTLELGDSALYLCASSSGTSGYYEQYFGPGTRLTVT.

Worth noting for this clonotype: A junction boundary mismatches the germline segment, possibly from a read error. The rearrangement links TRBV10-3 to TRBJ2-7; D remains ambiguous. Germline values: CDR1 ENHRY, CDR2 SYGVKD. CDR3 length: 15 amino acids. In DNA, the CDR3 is TGTGCCCTCAGTGAGTCAGCAACGGCCCCTAACGAGCAGTACTTC. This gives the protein CALSESATAPNEQYF.

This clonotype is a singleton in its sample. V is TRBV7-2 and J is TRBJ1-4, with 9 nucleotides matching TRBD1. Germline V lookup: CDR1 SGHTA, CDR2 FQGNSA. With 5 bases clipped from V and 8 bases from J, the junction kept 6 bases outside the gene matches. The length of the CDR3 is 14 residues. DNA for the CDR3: TGTGCCAGCAGCGACAGGGGGGTAGGGGAAAAACTGTTTTTT. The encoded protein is CASSDRGVGEKLFF. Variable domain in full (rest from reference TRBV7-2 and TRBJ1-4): GAGVSQSPSNKVTEKGKDVELRCDPISGHTALYWYRQSLGQGLEFLIYFQGNSAPDKSGLPSDRFSAERTGGSVSTLTIQRTQQEDSAVYLCASSDRGVGEKLFFGSGTQLSVL.

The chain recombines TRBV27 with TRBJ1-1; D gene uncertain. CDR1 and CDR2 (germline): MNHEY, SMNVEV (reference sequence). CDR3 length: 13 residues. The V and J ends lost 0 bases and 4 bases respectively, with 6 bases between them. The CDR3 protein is CASSLSMATEAFF. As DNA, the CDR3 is TGTGCCAGCAGTTTATCGATGGCCACTGAAGCTTTCTTT.

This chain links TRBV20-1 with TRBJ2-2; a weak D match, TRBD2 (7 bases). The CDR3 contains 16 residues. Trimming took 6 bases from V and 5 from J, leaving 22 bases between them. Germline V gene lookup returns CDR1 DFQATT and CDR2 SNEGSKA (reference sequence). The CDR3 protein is CSAVDARRGGTGELFF. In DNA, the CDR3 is TGCAGTGCAGTTGACGCTAGGAGGGGGGGGACCGGGGAGCTGTTTTTT.

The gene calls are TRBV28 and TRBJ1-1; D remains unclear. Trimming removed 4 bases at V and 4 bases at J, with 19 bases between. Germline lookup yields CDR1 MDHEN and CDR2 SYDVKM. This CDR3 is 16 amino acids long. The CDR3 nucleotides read TGTGCCAGCAGTTCACCGTATACGAGCTGGGCCACTGAAGCTTTCTTT. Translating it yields CASSSPYTSWATEAFF.

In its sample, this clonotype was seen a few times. The CDR3 DNA is TGTGCCAGCAGCCGGACAGCTATCTACGAGCAGTACTTC. This gives the protein CASSRTAIYEQYF. This chain joins TRBV7-2 and TRBJ2-7; D may be TRBD1 (6 bases). The CDR3 contains 13 residues. From germline, CDR1 is SGHTA and CDR2 FQGNSA. Trimming took 5 bases from V and 3 from J, leaving 11 bases between them. Full variable domain (rest looked up from reference TRBV7-2 and TRBJ2-7): GAGVSQSPSNKVTEKGKDVELRCDPISGHTALYWYRQSLGQGLEFLIYFQGNSAPDKSGLPSDRFSAERTGGSVSTLTIQRTQQEDSAVYLCASSRTAIYEQYFGPGTRLTVT.

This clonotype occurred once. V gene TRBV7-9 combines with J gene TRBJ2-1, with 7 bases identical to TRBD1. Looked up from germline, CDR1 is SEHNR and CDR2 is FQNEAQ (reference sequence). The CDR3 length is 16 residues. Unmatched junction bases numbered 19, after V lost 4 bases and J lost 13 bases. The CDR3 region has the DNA TGTGCCAGCAGCTACCCCGGGACAGAAAGCCAAGAGGCCCAGTTCTTC. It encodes CASSYPGTESQEAQFF.

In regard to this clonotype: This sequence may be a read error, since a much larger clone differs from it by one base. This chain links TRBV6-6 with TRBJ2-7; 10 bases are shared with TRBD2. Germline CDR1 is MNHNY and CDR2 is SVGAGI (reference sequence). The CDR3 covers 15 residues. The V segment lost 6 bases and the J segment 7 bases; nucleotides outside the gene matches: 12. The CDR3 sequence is CASSLPGLANNEQYF. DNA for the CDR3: TGTGCCAGCAGCTTACCGGGACTAGCGAACAATGAGCAGTACTTC.

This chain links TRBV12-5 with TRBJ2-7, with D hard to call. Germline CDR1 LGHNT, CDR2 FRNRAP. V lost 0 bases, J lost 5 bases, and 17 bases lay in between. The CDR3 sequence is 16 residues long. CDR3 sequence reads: CASGLVYSSSFDEQYF. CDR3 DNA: TGTGCTAGTGGTTTGGTATATTCGTCCTCCTTTGACGAGCAGTACTTC.

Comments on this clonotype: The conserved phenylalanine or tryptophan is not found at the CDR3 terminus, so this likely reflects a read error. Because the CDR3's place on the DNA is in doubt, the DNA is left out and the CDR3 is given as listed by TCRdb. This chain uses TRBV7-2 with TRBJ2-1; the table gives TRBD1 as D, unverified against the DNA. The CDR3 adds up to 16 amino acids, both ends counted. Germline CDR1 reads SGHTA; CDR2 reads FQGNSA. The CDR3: CASSTDRGPRGYTFGS.

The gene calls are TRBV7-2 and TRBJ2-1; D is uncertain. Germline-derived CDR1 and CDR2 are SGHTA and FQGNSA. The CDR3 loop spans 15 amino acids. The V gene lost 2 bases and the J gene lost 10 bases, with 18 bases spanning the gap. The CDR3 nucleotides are TGTGCCAGCAGCTTATCGGGCGGCCAAGCGCGGGAGCAGTTCTTC. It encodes CASSLSGGQAREQFF.